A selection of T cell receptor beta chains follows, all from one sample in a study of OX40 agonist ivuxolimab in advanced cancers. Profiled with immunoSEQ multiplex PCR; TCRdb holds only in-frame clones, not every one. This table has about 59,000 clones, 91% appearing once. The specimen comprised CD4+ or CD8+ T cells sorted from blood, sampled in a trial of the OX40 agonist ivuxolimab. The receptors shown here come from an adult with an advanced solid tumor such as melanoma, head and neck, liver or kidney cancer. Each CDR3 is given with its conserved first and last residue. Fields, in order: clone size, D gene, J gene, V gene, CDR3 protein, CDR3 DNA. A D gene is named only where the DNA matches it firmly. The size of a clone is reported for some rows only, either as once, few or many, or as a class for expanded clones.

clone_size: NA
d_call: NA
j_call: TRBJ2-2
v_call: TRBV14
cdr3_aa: CASSQTLGGPNTGELFF
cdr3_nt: TGTGCCAGCAGCCAAACGTTGGGAGGACCGAACACCGGGGAGCTGTTTTTT

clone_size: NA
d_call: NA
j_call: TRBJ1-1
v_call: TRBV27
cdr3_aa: CASSLSMSTEAFF
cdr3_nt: TGTGCCAGCAGTTTATCGATGTCCACTGAAGCTTTCTTT

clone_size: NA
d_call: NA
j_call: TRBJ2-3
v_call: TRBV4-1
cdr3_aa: CASSQDQAPRTSDTQYF
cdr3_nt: TGCGCCAGCAGCCAAGATCAGGCTCCCCGTACTTCAGATACGCAGTATTTT

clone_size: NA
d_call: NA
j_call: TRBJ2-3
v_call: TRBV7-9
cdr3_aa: CASSLVDVGLDTQYF
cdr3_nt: TGTGCCAGCAGCTTAGTGGACGTAGGATTAGATACGCAGTATTTT

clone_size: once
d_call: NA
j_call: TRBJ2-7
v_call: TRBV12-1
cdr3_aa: CASSFLATRGREQYF
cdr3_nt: TGTGCCAGCAGCTTTCTCGCCACTAGGGGCCGTGAGCAGTACTTC

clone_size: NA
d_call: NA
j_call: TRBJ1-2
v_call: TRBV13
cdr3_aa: CASSLGRANYGYTF
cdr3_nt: TGTGCCAGCAGCTTAGGGAGAGCTAACTATGGCTACACCTTC

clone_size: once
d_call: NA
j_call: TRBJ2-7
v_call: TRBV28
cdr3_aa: CASSSNFFAVFGSGPGDEQYF
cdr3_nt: TGTGCCAGCAGTTCGAATTTTTTTGCCGTGTTCGGGAGCGGGCCAGGAGACGAGCAGTACTTC

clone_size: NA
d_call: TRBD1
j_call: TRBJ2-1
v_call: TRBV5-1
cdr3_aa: CASSLGQGVNEQFF
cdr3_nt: TGCGCCAGCAGCTTAGGACAGGGAGTCAATGAGCAGTTCTTC

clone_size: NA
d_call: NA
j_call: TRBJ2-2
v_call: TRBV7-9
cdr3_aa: CASSLNAGLFF
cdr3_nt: TGTGCCAGCAGCTTAAACGCAGGGCTGTTTTTT

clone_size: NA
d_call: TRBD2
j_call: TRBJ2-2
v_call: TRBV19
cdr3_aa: CASRGLGNTGELFF
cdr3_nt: TGTGCCAGTAGGGGACTAGGTAACACCGGGGAGCTGTTTTTT

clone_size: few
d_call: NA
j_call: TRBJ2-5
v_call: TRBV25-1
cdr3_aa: CASSDRLGETQYF
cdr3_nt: TGTGCCAGCAGTGATCGCCTAGGGGAGACCCAGTACTTC

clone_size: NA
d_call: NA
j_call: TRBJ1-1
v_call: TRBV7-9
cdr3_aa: CASTPGGDTEAFF
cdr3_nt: TGTGCCAGCACGCCGGGAGGGGACACTGAAGCTTTCTTT

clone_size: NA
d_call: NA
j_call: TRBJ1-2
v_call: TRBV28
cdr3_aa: CASRSGTNYGYTF
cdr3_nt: TGTGCCAGTCGATCCGGGACAAACTATGGCTACACCTTC

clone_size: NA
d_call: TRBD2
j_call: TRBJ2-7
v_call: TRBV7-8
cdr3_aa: CASSLWSSGRDEQYF
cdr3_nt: TGTGCCAGCAGCTTATGGTCTAGCGGGAGGGACGAGCAGTACTTC

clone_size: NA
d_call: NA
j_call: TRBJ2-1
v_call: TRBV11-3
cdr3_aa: CASSANGRTPYNEQFF
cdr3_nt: TGTGCCAGCAGCGCTAACGGGAGAACCCCCTACAATGAGCAGTTCTTC

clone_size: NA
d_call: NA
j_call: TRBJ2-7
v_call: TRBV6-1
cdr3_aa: CASTVDLGPYEQYF
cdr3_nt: TGTGCCAGCACCGTTGACCTAGGCCCCTACGAGCAGTACTTC

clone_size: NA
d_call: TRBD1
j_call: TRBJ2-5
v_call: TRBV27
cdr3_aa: CASSSTQGADGETQYF
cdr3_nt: TGTGCCAGCAGTTCGACCCAGGGGGCAGACGGAGAGACCCAGTACTTC

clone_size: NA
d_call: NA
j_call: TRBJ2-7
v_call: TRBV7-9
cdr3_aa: CASSPSGGEQYF
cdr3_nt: TGTGCCAGCAGCCCCAGTGGTGGCGAGCAGTACTTC

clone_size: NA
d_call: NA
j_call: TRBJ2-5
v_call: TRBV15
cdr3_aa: CATSHSVSYGQETQYF
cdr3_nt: TGTGCCACCAGCCATTCTGTTTCGTACGGTCAAGAGACCCAGTACTTC

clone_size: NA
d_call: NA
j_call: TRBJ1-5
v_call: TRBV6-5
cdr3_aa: CASRNDIATPQHF
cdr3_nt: TGTGCCAGCAGGAACGACATAGCCACGCCCCAGCATTTT

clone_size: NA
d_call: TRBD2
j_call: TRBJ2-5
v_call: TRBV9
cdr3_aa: CASSRGTSGRGQETQYF
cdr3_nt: TGTGCCAGCAGCCGAGGGACTAGCGGGAGAGGCCAAGAGACCCAGTACTTC

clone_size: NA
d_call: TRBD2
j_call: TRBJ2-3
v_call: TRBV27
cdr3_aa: CASSPTYAGAADTQYF
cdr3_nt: TGTGCCAGCAGTCCCACCTACGCGGGAGCGGCAGATACGCAGTATTTT

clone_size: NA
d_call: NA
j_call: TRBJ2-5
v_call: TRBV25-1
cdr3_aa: CASSEGGPQETQYF
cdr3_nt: TGTGCCAGCAGTGAGGGCGGTCCCCAAGAGACCCAGTACTTC

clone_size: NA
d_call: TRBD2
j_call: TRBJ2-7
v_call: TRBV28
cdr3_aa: CASSLRLAGVGEQYF
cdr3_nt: TGTGCCAGCAGTCTTAGACTAGCGGGAGTTGGTGAGCAGTACTTC

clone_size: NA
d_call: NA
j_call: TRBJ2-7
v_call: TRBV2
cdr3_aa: CASRSGRILYEQYF
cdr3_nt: TGTGCCAGCAGGTCGGGACGGATCCTCTACGAGCAGTACTTC

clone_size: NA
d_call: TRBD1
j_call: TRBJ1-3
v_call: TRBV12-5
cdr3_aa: CASGLVYRGAGNTIYF
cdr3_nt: TGTGCTAGTGGTTTGGTATACAGGGGCGCTGGAAACACCATATATTTT

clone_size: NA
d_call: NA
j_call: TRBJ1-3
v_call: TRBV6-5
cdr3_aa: CASSLRFPGNTIYF
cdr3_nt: TGTGCCAGCAGTTTGCGGTTTCCTGGAAACACCATATATTTT

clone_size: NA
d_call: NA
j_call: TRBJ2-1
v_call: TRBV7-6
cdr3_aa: CASSSDQLTWVF
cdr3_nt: TGTGCCAGCAGCTCTGACCAACTTACTTGGGTCTTC

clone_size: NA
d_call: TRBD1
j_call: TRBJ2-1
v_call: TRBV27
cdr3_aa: CASRGQGAYNEQFF
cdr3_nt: TGTGCCAGCAGAGGACAGGGGGCCTACAATGAGCAGTTCTTC

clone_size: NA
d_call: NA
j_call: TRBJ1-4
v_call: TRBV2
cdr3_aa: CASCGIRKANEKLFF
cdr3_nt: TGTGCCAGCTGTGGTATCCGGAAGGCTAATGAAAAACTGTTTTTT

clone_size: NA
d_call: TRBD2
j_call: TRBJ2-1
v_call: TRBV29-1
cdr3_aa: CSVEGGTSANNEQFF
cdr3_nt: TGCAGCGTTGAAGGCGGGACTAGCGCTAACAATGAGCAGTTCTTC

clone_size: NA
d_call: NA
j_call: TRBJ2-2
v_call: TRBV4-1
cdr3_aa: CASFGGSGELFF
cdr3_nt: TGCGCCAGCTTTGGGGGTTCGGGGGAGCTGTTTTTT

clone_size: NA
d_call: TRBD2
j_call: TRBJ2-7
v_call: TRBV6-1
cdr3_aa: CATGTISYEQYF
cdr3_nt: TGTGCCACCGGGACTATCTCCTACGAGCAGTACTTC

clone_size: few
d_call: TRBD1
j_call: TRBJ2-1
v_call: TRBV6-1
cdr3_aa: CASSLDRGLYNEQFF
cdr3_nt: TGTGCCAGCAGCCTCGACAGGGGTCTTTACAATGAGCAGTTCTTC

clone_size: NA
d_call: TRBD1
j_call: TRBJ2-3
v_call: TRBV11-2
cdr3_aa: CASSSSGTDPTHTQYF
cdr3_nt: TGTGCCAGCAGCTCCTCCGGGACAGACCCAACTCATACGCAGTATTTT

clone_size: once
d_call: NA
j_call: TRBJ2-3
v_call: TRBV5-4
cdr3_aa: CASSLAVADTDTQYF
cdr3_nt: TGTGCCAGCAGCTTGGCCGTAGCGGACACAGATACGCAGTATTTT

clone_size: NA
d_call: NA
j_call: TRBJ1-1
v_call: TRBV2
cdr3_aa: CASSVGRTEAFF
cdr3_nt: TGTGCCAGCAGTGTGGGTCGGACTGAAGCTTTCTTT